This paragraph covers one TCR beta chain sequence. These data come from a study of blood T cell repertoires in COVID-19. In the source study's methods: Estimation of nucleated cell counts relied on the amplification of reference gene primers. The protocol was immunoSEQ multiplex PCR, while the TCRdb copy is restricted to in-frame clones and leaves out a portion. V, J and clone size are those of that table, while D and trimming were read from the DNA. Of about 90,000 clones in the sample, approximately 75% were seen once. The CDR3 runs to 13 residues. The V and J ends lost 3 bases and 4 bases respectively, with 9 bases between them. Germline CDR1 reads LGHDT; CDR2 reads YNNKEL (reference sequence).

The sample taken for sequencing was peripheral blood. The source is a woman of 80 years or more with acute or convalescent COVID-19. V usage is TRBV3-1 (or the pseudogene TRBV3-2) and J usage is TRBJ2-5; D might be TRBD2 (5 bases). The CDR3 DNA reads as TGTGCCAGCAGCCATTATGGGAGAGAGACCCAGTACTTC. Protein: CASSHYGRETQYF.